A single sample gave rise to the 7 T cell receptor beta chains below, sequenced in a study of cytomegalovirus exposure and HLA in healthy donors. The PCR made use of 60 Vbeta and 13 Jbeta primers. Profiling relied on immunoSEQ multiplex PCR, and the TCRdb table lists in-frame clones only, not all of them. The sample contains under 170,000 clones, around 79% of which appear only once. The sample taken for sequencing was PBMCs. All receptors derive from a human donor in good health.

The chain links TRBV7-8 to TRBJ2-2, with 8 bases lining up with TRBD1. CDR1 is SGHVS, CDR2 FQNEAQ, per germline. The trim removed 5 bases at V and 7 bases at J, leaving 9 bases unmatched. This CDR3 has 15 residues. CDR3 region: CASSPRDRQYGELFF. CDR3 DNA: TGTGCCAGCAGCCCCCGGGACAGGCAATACGGGGAGCTGTTTTTT.

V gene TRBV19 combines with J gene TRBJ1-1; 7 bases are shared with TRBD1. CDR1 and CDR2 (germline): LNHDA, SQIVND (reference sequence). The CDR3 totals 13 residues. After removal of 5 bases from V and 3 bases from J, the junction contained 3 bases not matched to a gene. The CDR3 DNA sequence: TGTGCCAGTAGTTCCGACAGGGACACTGAAGCTTTCTTT. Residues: CASSSDRDTEAFF.

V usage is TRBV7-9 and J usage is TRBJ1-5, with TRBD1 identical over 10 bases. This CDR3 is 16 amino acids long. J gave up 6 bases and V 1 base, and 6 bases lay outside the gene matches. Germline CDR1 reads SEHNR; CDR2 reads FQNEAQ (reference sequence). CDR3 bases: TGTGCCAGCAGCTTAGTCGGGACAGGGGTTAGTCAGCCCCAGCATTTT. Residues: CASSLVGTGVSQPQHF.

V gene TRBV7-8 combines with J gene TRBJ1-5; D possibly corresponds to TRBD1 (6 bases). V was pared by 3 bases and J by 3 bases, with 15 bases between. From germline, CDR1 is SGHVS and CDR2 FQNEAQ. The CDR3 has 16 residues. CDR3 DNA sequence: TGTGCCAGCAGCTTCTACGGCAGGGGAGACAATCAGCCCCAGCATTTT. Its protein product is CASSFYGRGDNQPQHF.

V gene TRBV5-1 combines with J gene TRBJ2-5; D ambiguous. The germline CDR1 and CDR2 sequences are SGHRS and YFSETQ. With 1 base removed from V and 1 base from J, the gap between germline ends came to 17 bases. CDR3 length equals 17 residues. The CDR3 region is CASSLQTVWASQETQYF. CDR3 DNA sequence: TGCGCCAGCAGCTTGCAGACGGTATGGGCAAGCCAAGAGACCCAGTACTTC.

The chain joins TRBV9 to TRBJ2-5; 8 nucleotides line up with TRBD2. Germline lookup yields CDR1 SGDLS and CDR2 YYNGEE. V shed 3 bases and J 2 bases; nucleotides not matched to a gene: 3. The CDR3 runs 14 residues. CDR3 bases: TGTGCCAGCAGCGGTAGCGGGATTCAAGAGACCCAGTACTTC. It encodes CASSGSGIQETQYF. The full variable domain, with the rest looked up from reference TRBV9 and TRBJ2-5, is DSGVTQTPKHLITATGQRVTLRCSPRSGDLSVYWYQQSLDQGLQFLIQYYNGEERAKGNILERFSAQQFPDLHSELNLSSLELGDSALYFCASSGSGIQETQYFGPGTRLLVL.

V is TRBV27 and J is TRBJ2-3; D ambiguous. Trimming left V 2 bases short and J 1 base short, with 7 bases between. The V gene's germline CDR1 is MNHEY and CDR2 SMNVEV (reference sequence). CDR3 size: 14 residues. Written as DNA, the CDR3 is TGTGCCAGCAGTTTAACTTACGGCACAGATACGCAGTATTTT. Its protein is CASSLTYGTDTQYF.